Presented here are 32 T cell receptor beta chains from one specimen sequenced in a study of blood T cells in healthy people across ages. A sample-barcoded 5' primer and a J-beta primer mix were used in a second PCR of about 7 to 11 cycles. Using its own MiXCR run on the 5' RACE reads, TCRdb lists one record per CDR3 protein. Of roughly 860,000 distinct CDR3 sequences detected, roughly 60% appear once; the ten largest clones hold roughly a quarter. The source material was blood. The receptors originated from a man aged 25-45 years in good health.

The chain carries TRBV7-2 and TRBJ2-1; possible D gene TRBD2, 7 bases. The V end was cut by 4 bases, the J end by 8 bases, with 21 bases between. The CDR3 length is 16 residues. Germline V CDR1 and CDR2: SGHTA, FQGNSA. This chain's CDR3 is CASSSGVGGGLYEQFF. CDR3 DNA sequence: TGTGCCAGCAGCTCAGGGGTGGGGGGGGGCCTTTATGAGCAGTTCTTC.

V gene TRBV7-3 combines with J gene TRBJ2-6, with unresolved D. Germline CDR1 is SGHTA and CDR2 is FQGTGA. This CDR3 region has 17 residues. The V and J ends lost 2 bases and 1 base respectively, with 12 bases between them. The DNA for the CDR3 is TGTGCCAGCAGCTTATCATCTCCAGTTTCTGGGGCCAACGTCCTGACTTTC. Amino acid sequence: CASSLSSPVSGANVLTF.

The chain uses TRBV7-8 and TRBJ2-5, with 15 nucleotides matching TRBD2. Losses at the gene ends were 8 bases for V and 5 bases for J; bases not matched to a gene: 12. Germline V CDR1 and CDR2: SGHVS, FQNEAQ. This CDR3 has 17 amino acids. The CDR3 nucleotides read TGTGCCAGCCTTCCCTGGGGACTAGCGGGGGGCCAGGAGACCCAGTACTTC. Its protein product is CASLPWGLAGGQETQYF. The full variable domain, in which reference TRBV7-8 and TRBJ2-5 provide the parts outside the CDR3, is GAGVSQSPRYKVAKRGQDVALRCDPISGHVSLFWYQQALGQGPEFLTYFQNEAQLDKSGLPSDRFFAERPEGSVSTLKIQRTQQEDSAVYLCASLPWGLAGGQETQYFGPGTRLLVL.

The rearrangement links TRBV9 to TRBJ2-1; 15 bases line up with TRBD2. The CDR3 is 17 amino acids. Germline CDR1 reads SGDLS; CDR2 reads YYNGEE. The V segment lost 0 bases and the J segment 4 bases; nucleotides outside the gene matches: 2. This CDR3 reads CASSVGTSGGGYNEQFF. In nucleotides, the CDR3 is TGTGCCAGCAGCGTAGGGACTAGCGGGGGGGGATACAATGAGCAGTTCTTC.

This clonotype showed up just a few times. As DNA, the CDR3 is TGTGCCAGCAGCAAGCTGGAGAAAAACATTCAGTACTTC. This encodes CASSKLEKNIQYF. The chain carries TRBV7-9 and TRBJ2-4; D ambiguous. CDR3 length: 13 amino acids. CDR1 SEHNR and CDR2 FQNEAQ come from the germline V gene (reference sequence). The V gene lost 5 bases and the J gene lost 4 bases, with 9 bases spanning the gap.

This clonotype appeared once. This chain links TRBV7-9 with TRBJ2-5, with D maybe TRBD1 (6 bases). The CDR3 contains 14 residues. Germline values: CDR1 SEHNR, CDR2 FQNEAQ (reference sequence). V lost 6 bases and J 11 bases, leaving 22 bases between the germline ends. The CDR3 loop is CASRDMTGLTEQYF. The DNA for the CDR3 is TGTGCCAGCAGAGACATGACAGGTTTGACTGAGCAGTACTTC.

The chain is built from TRBV7-3 and TRBJ1-1; 7 positions agree with TRBD1. The V gene's germline CDR1 is SGHTA and CDR2 FQGTGA. With V trimmed by 5 bases and J by 5 bases, 8 bases remained unmatched. There are 14 residues in the CDR3. Written as DNA, the CDR3 is TGTGCCAGCAGCCCCGCAGGGGGTGAAACTGAAGCTTTCTTT. It yields the protein CASSPAGGETEAFF.

This sequence joins TRBV7-3 and TRBJ2-1; D possibly corresponds to TRBD1 (6 bases). CDR1 SGHTA and CDR2 FQGTGA come from the germline V gene. This CDR3 spans 15 amino acids. V was cut by 1 base and J by 5 bases, with 12 bases left in between. In DNA, the CDR3 is TGTGCCAGCAGCTTAAAAGCCGGACAGAACAATGAGCAGTTCTTC. Its translation is CASSLKAGQNNEQFF. Complete variable domain (other parts from reference TRBV7-3 and TRBJ2-1): GAGVSQTPSNKVTEKGKYVELRCDPISGHTALYWYRQSLGQGPEFLIYFQGTGAADDSGLPNDRFFAVRPEGSVSTLKIQRTERGDSAVYLCASSLKAGQNNEQFFGPGTRLTVL.

The rearrangement links TRBV6-5 to TRBJ2-7; D is possibly TRBD1 or TRBD2 (5 bases each). Matching the DNA end better, TRBJ2-5 makes the J call doubtful. This CDR3 spans 16 amino acids. Germline CDR1 and CDR2: MNHEY and SVGAGI. As DNA, the CDR3 is TGTGCCAGCAGCTCCTTCCAGGGTACTAGACGAGAGACCCAGTACTTC. Translation gives CASSSFQGTRRETQYF.

This chain links TRBV4-2 with TRBJ1-5; maybe TRBD1 (5 bases). Germline CDR1 and CDR2: LGHNA and YNFKEQ. The length of the CDR3 is 20 residues. The germline V and J ends were trimmed by 0 bases and 8 bases, with 29 bases remaining between them. The DNA of the CDR3 is TGTGCCAGCAGCCAAGACCCTGGGCAGGCGGGACCGATCTCTTTAAAGCCCCAGCATTTT. Translated, it gives CASSQDPGQAGPISLKPQHF.

This chain joins TRBV9 and TRBJ2-1; D may be TRBD2 (7 bases). V was pared by 0 bases and J by 2 bases, with 12 bases between. The CDR3 totals 16 residues. CDR1 is SGDLS and CDR2 is YYNGEE in the germline V gene. CDR3 coding DNA: TGTGCCAGCAGCGTAGCGGCGGGGGCACCCTACAATGAGCAGTTCTTC. Amino acids: CASSVAAGAPYNEQFF.

The chain links TRBV5-1 to TRBJ2-1; 8 nucleotides align to TRBD2. The CDR3 spans 14 residues. J lost 8 bases, V lost 4 bases, and 8 bases had no gene match. Per the germline V gene, CDR1 is SGHRS and CDR2 is YFSETQ. For the CDR3, the DNA is TGCGCCAGCAGCCCGGGACTAGTAGGCGATGAGCAGTTCTTC. It codes for CASSPGLVGDEQFF.

The chain joins TRBV20-1 to TRBJ1-6; the match to TRBD1 covers 7 bases. V dropped 6 bases and J dropped 7; count of bases not matched to a gene: 6. In germline, CDR1 is DFQATT, CDR2 SNEGSKA (reference sequence). The length of the CDR3 is 13 residues. The CDR3 sequence is CSATGARNSPLHF. In nucleotides, the CDR3 is TGCAGTGCCACAGGGGCCAGGAATTCACCCCTCCACTTT.

This rearrangement joins TRBV20-1 to TRBJ2-1, with D perhaps TRBD1 (6 bases). Germline lookup yields CDR1 DFQATT and CDR2 SNEGSKA (reference sequence). Trimming shortened V by 2 bases and J by 0 bases, and 11 bases separated the two germline ends. This CDR3 region has 15 residues. CDR3 DNA: TGCAGTGCTAGACCCGGGACATCCTCCTACAATGAGCAGTTCTTC. Its protein product is CSARPGTSSYNEQFF.

The chain carries TRBV27 and TRBJ2-1; tentative D call: TRBD2 (7 bases). V shed 0 bases and J shed 8 bases, with 11 bases lying between them. The CDR3 contains 14 residues. The V gene's germline CDR1 is MNHEY and CDR2 SMNVEV (reference sequence). The DNA of the CDR3 is TGTGCCAGCAGTTTATCATCGGGGGGCTATGAGCAGTTCTTC. This sequence encodes CASSLSSGGYEQFF.

The rearrangement uses TRBV6-5 and TRBJ2-7; D tentatively reads TRBD1 or TRBD2 (5 bases each). CDR1 MNHEY and CDR2 SVGAGI come from the germline V gene. V shed 2 bases and J shed 6 bases, with 5 bases lying between them. The length of the CDR3 is 11 residues. CDR3 amino acids: CASSYGTEQYF. The CDR3, as DNA: TGTGCCAGCAGTTACGGGACCGAGCAGTACTTC.

This chain uses TRBV20-1 with TRBJ1-1; possibly TRBD1 for D (5 bases). The germline gives CDR1 DFQATT, CDR2 SNEGSKA (reference sequence). Trimming took 3 bases from V and 5 from J, leaving 13 bases between them. The CDR3 runs to 13 residues. In nucleotides, the CDR3 is TGCAGTGCTAGCGCGGGGGGTAGGACTGAAGCTTTCTTT. As protein: CSASAGGRTEAFF.

This chain links TRBV2 with TRBJ2-6; maybe TRBD2 (6 bases). Trimming took 3 bases from V and 3 from J, leaving 9 bases between them. This CDR3 region has 15 residues. CDR1 and CDR2 from the germline V gene are SNHLY and FYNNEI. For the CDR3, the DNA is TGTGCCAGCAGTGATCGGGGGAATGGGGCCAACGTCCTGACTTTC. This translates into CASSDRGNGANVLTF.

This clonotype was picked up many times. V and J are TRBV3-1 and TRBJ2-3; TRBD2 matches 8 bases. Germline CDR1 and CDR2: LGHDT and YNNKEL (reference sequence). V dropped 4 bases and J dropped 1; count of bases not matched to a gene: 7. The CDR3 sequence is 16 residues long. The CDR3: CASSLTRGARTDTQYF. In DNA form, the CDR3 reads TGTGCCAGCAGCCTAACGCGGGGGGCCCGCACAGATACGCAGTATTTT.

Turning to this clonotype: Its ends do not fully match the called genes, so a read error is possible. The chain has TRBV20-1 and TRBJ1-2, with D unresolved. The CDR3 totals 12 residues. Per germline, CDR1 DFQATT and CDR2 SNEGSKA (reference sequence). The CDR3 reads CSASSILEGCTF. DNA of the CDR3: TGCAGTGCTAGTAGCATCCTGGAGGGCTGCACCTTC.

This clonotype was seen once. The rearrangement joins TRBV7-6 to TRBJ2-2, with 12 bases identical to TRBD2. Germline loops: CDR1 SGHVS, CDR2 FNYEAQ. The CDR3 length is 16 residues. V lost 4 bases to trimming and J lost 6 bases; unmatched junction nucleotides: 6. As DNA, the CDR3 is TGTGCCAGCAGCTATCCACTAGCGGGGGGCCCCGGGGAGCTGTTTTTT. Amino acid sequence: CASSYPLAGGPGELFF.

This chain uses TRBV20-1 with TRBJ2-5; D remains unclear. Trimming stripped 5 bases from V and 1 base from J, with 17 bases between. Germline V gene lookup returns CDR1 DFQATT and CDR2 SNEGSKA (reference sequence). The CDR3 totals 15 residues. DNA of the CDR3: TGCAGTGCTGGCCCCGGGCCCCAAGCCCAAGAGACCCAGTACTTC. Its protein product is CSAGPGPQAQETQYF.

This sequence joins TRBV20-1 and TRBJ2-6; 8 nucleotides agree with TRBD1. This CDR3 has 18 amino acids. V gave up 0 bases and J gave up 4 bases; unmatched junction bases: 11. Germline lookup yields CDR1 DFQATT and CDR2 SNEGSKA (reference sequence). The CDR3 coding sequence is TGCAGTGCTAGAGATCGACAGGGGTCCCTTTTCGGGGCCAACGTCCTGACTTTC. It yields the protein CSARDRQGSLFGANVLTF.

The chain uses TRBV12-3 or TRBV12-4 and TRBJ2-7; 11 positions agree with TRBD1. J was trimmed by 5 bases and V by 0 bases; bases with no gene match: 3. This CDR3 is built from 15 residues. The CDR3 nucleotides are TGTGCCAGCAGTTTAGCCCCGGGACAGGGGGACGAGCAGTACTTC. Translated: CASSLAPGQGDEQYF.

As to this clonotype: One end of the junction fails to match germline, which may point to a read error. This chain uses TRBV29-1 with TRBJ1-5; D unclear. The CDR3 has 13 amino acids. Germline V CDR1 and CDR2: SQVTM, ANQGSEA. This CDR3 is CSVVSGINQPQHF. CDR3 DNA sequence: TGTAGCGTTGTTTCGGGGATCAATCAGCCCCAGCATTTT.

This clonotype was observed a few times. The V and J genes are TRBV3-1 and TRBJ1-2; maybe TRBD1 (6 bases). This CDR3 region has 15 residues. Per germline, CDR1 LGHDT and CDR2 YNNKEL (reference sequence). Deletions cut 2 bases from V and 0 bases from J, with 10 bases between. CDR3 nucleotides: TGTGCCAGCAGCCAAAGTGGACAGACTAACTATGGCTACACCTTC. This gives the protein CASSQSGQTNYGYTF.

The chain recombines TRBV6-2 or TRBV6-3 with TRBJ1-5; TRBD1 agrees at 7 bases. The CDR3 contains 16 residues. Germline CDR1 MNHEY, CDR2 SVGEGT. After removal of 6 bases from V and 0 bases from J, the junction contained 8 bases not matched to a gene. The CDR3 nucleotides read TGTGCCAGCAGCAGGGGACAGCTATATAGCAATCAGCCCCAGCATTTT. This gives the protein CASSRGQLYSNQPQHF.

This chain connects TRBV29-1 to TRBJ2-4; possibly TRBD1 for D (6 bases). Germline V gene lookup returns CDR1 SQVTM and CDR2 ANQGSEA. This CDR3 region has 12 residues. V dropped 6 bases and J dropped 10 bases, with 16 bases sitting between them. CDR3 amino acids: CSVAQTGQIQYF. The CDR3 region has the DNA TGCAGCGTAGCACAGACAGGTCAAATTCAGTACTTC.

This chain links TRBV7-9 with TRBJ2-3; 9 bases agree with TRBD2. Trimming cost V 6 bases and J 2 bases; bases outside gene matches: 9. The CDR3 consists of 16 residues. The V gene's germline CDR1 is SEHNR and CDR2 FQNEAQ (reference sequence). The chain's CDR3 is CASRLPSGDLTDTQYF. The CDR3, as DNA: TGTGCCAGCAGATTGCCTAGCGGGGACCTCACAGATACGCAGTATTTT.

This clonotype was counted a few times. The chain joins TRBV29-1 to TRBJ2-1; no firm D call. CDR3 length equals 17 residues. Germline CDR1 is SQVTM and CDR2 is ANQGSEA. The V end was cut by 1 base, the J end by 0 bases, with 16 bases between. In DNA, the CDR3 is TGCAGCGTTGAAGTTGGGGTGTGGCAGTTCTCCTACAATGAGCAGTTCTTC. This gives the protein CSVEVGVWQFSYNEQFF.

In regard to this clonotype: Compared with germline, one end of the junction differs, possibly owing to a read error. The chain is built from TRBV5-1 and TRBJ2-5; 8 bases fit TRBD2. The DNA matches TRBJ2-7 better at its end, which makes the J call doubtful. CDR3 length equals 14 residues. Looked up from germline, CDR1 is SGHRS and CDR2 is YFSETQ. CDR3: CASGLSPGGYEQYF. In DNA, the CDR3 is TGCGCCAGCGGCTTGAGCCCGGGAGGGTACGAGCAGTACTTC.

The chain joins TRBV5-1 to TRBJ2-7; D may match TRBD1 or TRBD2 (5 bases each). The V gene lost 5 bases and the J gene lost 5 bases, with 20 bases spanning the gap. Germline V gene data show CDR1 as SGHRS and CDR2 as YFSETQ. The CDR3 contains 15 residues. In DNA form, the CDR3 reads TGCGCCAGCAGGTCATTTTGGGGGAAGCTGGACGAGCAGTACTTC. As protein: CASRSFWGKLDEQYF. The full variable domain, its missing parts supplied by reference TRBV5-1 and TRBJ2-7, is KAGVTQTPRYLIKTRGQQVTLSCSPISGHRSVSWYQQTPGQGLQFLFEYFSETQRNKGNFPGRFSGRQFSNSRSEMNVSTLELGDSALYLCASRSFWGKLDEQYFGPGTRLTVT.